These T cell receptor beta chains were read from a single sample in a study of blood T cell repertoires in COVID-19. The protocol was immunoSEQ multiplex PCR, while the TCRdb copy is restricted to in-frame clones and leaves out a portion. The sample has around 72,000 clones, around 89% seen once. Sample: peripheral blood. The receptors come from a woman in her 70s with acute or convalescent COVID-19. The CDR3 runs from the conserved cysteine through the conserved F or W. D genes are given only for firm matches. The size field is filled for only some rows; it gives once, few, many or a size class.

TRBV30	-	few	TRBJ1-2	TGTGCCTGGAGTAATGGGGGGGGCTATGGCTACACCTTC	CAWSNGGGYGYTF
TRBV14	-	-	TRBJ1-1	TGTGCCAGCAGCCGAAGCCGGAACACTGAAGCTTTCTTT	CASSRSRNTEAFF
TRBV11-2	-	-	TRBJ2-7	TGTGCCAGCAGCACCCGAGGGTCTAACCTCCTTGACGAGCAGTACTTC	CASSTRGSNLLDEQYF
TRBV30	-	once	TRBJ1-1	TGTGCCTGGAGTGTTCTAGGGGGGGGCACTGAAGCTTTCTTT	CAWSVLGGGTEAFF
TRBV30	-	few	TRBJ1-1	TGTGCCTGGTTGGTACAAGGGGGCACTGAAGCTTTCTTT	CAWLVQGGTEAFF
TRBV7-9	TRBD1	-	TRBJ2-7	TGTGCCAGCAGCCGACAGGGCACCTACGAGCAGTACTTC	CASSRQGTYEQYF
TRBV5-1	-	once	TRBJ1-1	TGCGCCAGCAGCTTGGCCTCGGGTCCGAGGACTGAAGCTTTCTTT	CASSLASGPRTEAFF
TRBV10-1	TRBD1	-	TRBJ2-5	TGCGCCAGCCCTGCGGGCAGGGGGTTACAAGAGACCCAGTACTTC	CASPAGRGLQETQYF
TRBV15	TRBD1	-	TRBJ2-3	TGTGCCACCAGCGCGAAGGGACAGGGCACAGATACGCAGTATTTT	CATSAKGQGTDTQYF
TRBV5-4	-	once	TRBJ1-2	TGTGCCAGCCAACGCGGCGGGGGGTTAGGCTATGGCTACACCTTC	CASQRGGGLGYGYTF
TRBV28	-	-	TRBJ2-1	TGTGCCAGCAGTTTCCTAAATAGCGGATCCTACAATGAGCAGTTCTTC	CASSFLNSGSYNEQFF
TRBV3-1/TRBV3-2	TRBD1	once	TRBJ2-2	TGTGCCAGCAGCCGACGCACAGGGGTGAAGACCGGGGAGCTGTTTTTT	CASSRRTGVKTGELFF
TRBV5-6	TRBD1	-	TRBJ1-1	TGTGCCAGCAGCCTGGACAGGACGCCGACTGAAGCTTTCTTT	CASSLDRTPTEAFF
TRBV4-2	-	once	TRBJ1-5	TGTGCCAGCAGCCACACCGGGGGGAATCAGCCCCAGCATTTT	CASSHTGGNQPQHF
TRBV5-1	-	once	TRBJ1-6	TGCGCCAGCAGCTTGTCTCCGAGGGAATTGTCACCCCTCCACTTT	CASSLSPRELSPLHF
TRBV5-5	TRBD1	-	TRBJ1-2	TGTGCCAGCAGTTTAGTACAACCGGACAGGTGGCCAGGGGATGGCTACACCTTC	CASSLVQPDRWPGDGYTF
TRBV11-2	TRBD1	-	TRBJ1-3	TGTGCCAGCAGCCCCGTGACAGGGTACGGAAACACCATATATTTT	CASSPVTGYGNTIYF
TRBV5-1	-	-	TRBJ1-4	TGCGCCAGCAGCTTGCCTCGGGGGGGCGGCGGTGAAAAACTGTTTTTT	CASSLPRGGGGEKLFF
TRBV18	TRBD1	-	TRBJ1-1	TGTGCCAGCTCACCATTCGGGACAGGGCGGCACACTGAAGCTTTCTTT	CASSPFGTGRHTEAFF
TRBV6-6	TRBD2	-	TRBJ2-3	TGTGCCAGCAGTACTAGCGGTCGCACAGATACGCAGTATTTT	CASSTSGRTDTQYF
TRBV27	-	-	TRBJ1-3	TGTGCCAGCAGTCCAGGGACACCACGAAACACCATATATTTT	CASSPGTPRNTIYF
TRBV30	-	-	TRBJ2-3	TGTGCCTGGAGCCCAGGGGCTAGCACAGATACGCAGTATTTT	CAWSPGASTDTQYF
TRBV19	TRBD1	-	TRBJ2-3	TGTGCCAGTAGTACTGGACAGGGGGCCGGCACAGATACGCAGTATTTT	CASSTGQGAGTDTQYF
TRBV5-4	-	few	TRBJ1-1	TGTGCCAGCAGCTTGGACAGGTACGTGAACACTGAAGCTTTCTTT	CASSLDRYVNTEAFF
TRBV19	-	-	TRBJ2-1	TGTGCCACCGAAGGGGGGGGACTGGGAGACAATGAGCAGTTCTTC	CATEGGGLGDNEQFF
TRBV7-9	-	-	TRBJ1-4	TGTGCCAGCAGCTTAACAGAAAAACTGTTTTTT	CASSLTEKLFF
TRBV29-1	-	-	TRBJ1-1	TGCAGCGTCGAAACAGGGAGCACTGAAGCTTTCTTT	CSVETGSTEAFF
TRBV9	TRBD2	-	TRBJ2-3	TGTGCCAGCAGCGACCGCCTAGCGGGGGTCCTGACAGATACGCAGTATTTT	CASSDRLAGVLTDTQYF
TRBV11-2	TRBD1	-	TRBJ2-5	TGTGCCAGCAGCTCCCTGCGCCACAGGGGGCCTGAGACCCAGTACTTC	CASSSLRHRGPETQYF
TRBV3-1/TRBV3-2	-	-	TRBJ1-1	TGTGCCAGCAGCCAAGTACAGGGAGCCACTGAAGCTTTCTTT	CASSQVQGATEAFF
TRBV18	TRBD1	once	TRBJ1-2	TGTGCCAGCTCACCTTCACGGACAGGGGGTAGCTACACCTTC	CASSPSRTGGSYTF